The 32 T cell receptor beta chains listed next were all sequenced from one sample in a study of blood T cell repertoires in COVID-19. TCRdb's copy holds only in-frame clones and misses some; the assay was immunoSEQ multiplex PCR. The sample has 90,000 to 110,000 clones, less than 90% seen once. What was sequenced was peripheral blood. The receptor set was obtained from a man in his forties or fifties with acute or convalescent COVID-19.

This chain links TRBV19 with TRBJ2-4; 11 bases agree with TRBD2. From germline, CDR1 is LNHDA and CDR2 SQIVND (reference sequence). V shed 4 bases and J 5 bases; nucleotides not matched to a gene: 13. The CDR3 sequence is 18 residues long. The chain's CDR3 is CASSSPLSGRARENIQYF. The CDR3 DNA is TGTGCCAGTAGTAGCCCCCTTAGCGGGAGGGCCCGGGAAAACATTCAGTACTTC. The variable domain in full, with the rest retrieved from reference TRBV19 and TRBJ2-4, is DGGITQSPKYLFRKEGQNVTLSCEQNLNHDAMYWYRQDPGQGLRLIYYSQIVNDFQKGDIAEGYSVSREKKESFPLTVTSAQKNPTAFYLCASSSPLSGRARENIQYFGAGTRLSVL.

V usage is TRBV18 and J usage is TRBJ2-1, with D unresolved. V gave up 7 bases and J gave up 9 bases, with 22 bases separating them. CDR3 size: 15 residues. Germline CDR1 and CDR2: KGHSH and LQKENI. Written as DNA, the CDR3 is TGTGCCAGCTACGAAACCACCGGAGCCCAAGGTGAGCAGTTCTTC. This codes for CASYETTGAQGEQFF.

The chain is built from TRBV6-5 and TRBJ2-2; tentatively, D is TRBD2 (6 bases). V was shortened by 0 bases and J by 5 bases, with 13 bases between the two germline ends. Germline V gives CDR1 MNHEY, CDR2 SVGAGI. The CDR3 length is 16 residues. The CDR3 protein is CASSYSTGSVTGELFF. The CDR3 DNA reads TGTGCCAGCAGTTACTCGACCGGGAGTGTTACCGGGGAGCTGTTTTTT.

This clone was recorded a few times. This rearrangement joins TRBV9 to TRBJ2-4, with 10 bases matching TRBD1. Germline CDR1 is SGDLS and CDR2 is YYNGEE. The junction had 9 bases not matched to a gene; V was cut back by 4 bases and J by 8 bases. This CDR3 has 15 amino acids. The CDR3 is CASSKTGGERYIQYF. The DNA for the CDR3 is TGTGCCAGCAGCAAGACAGGGGGCGAGAGGTACATTCAGTACTTC.

The rearrangement joins TRBV6-6 to TRBJ1-2; no reliable D call. V was clipped by 5 bases and J by 2 bases, with 12 bases between them. Germline V lookup: CDR1 MNHNY, CDR2 SVGAGI (reference sequence). This CDR3 has 14 residues. Here the CDR3 DNA reads TGTGCCAGCAGTCCCCGGGGATTCAACTATGGCTACACCTTC. Its protein product is CASSPRGFNYGYTF.

The chain is built from TRBV7-3 and TRBJ2-3; 10 nucleotides match TRBD2. Trimming at V came to 0 bases and at J to 2 bases, leaving 17 bases not matched to a gene. This CDR3 has 21 residues. The germline V gene encodes CDR1 SGHTA and CDR2 FQGTGA. In DNA form, the CDR3 reads TGTGCCAGCAGCTTAACTCAGGGGAAGCGGGAGGGCCCTAGCGACACAGATACGCAGTATTTT. It translates to CASSLTQGKREGPSDTDTQYF.

The V gene is TRBV18, the J gene TRBJ2-7, with TRBD2 matching 10 bases. Losses at the gene ends were 4 bases for V and 4 bases for J; bases not matched to a gene: 4. This CDR3 spans 14 amino acids. The germline gives CDR1 KGHSH, CDR2 LQKENI. The chain's CDR3 is CASSQAGGRYEQYF. The CDR3 DNA is TGTGCCAGCTCACAAGCGGGAGGGCGGTACGAGCAGTACTTC.

The chain employs TRBV11-3 and TRBJ2-1, with 13 bases that match TRBD2. Germline CDR1 and CDR2: SGHNT and YENEEA. This CDR3 is 15 amino acids long. The J segment lost 10 bases and the V segment lost 3 bases, leaving 6 bases of the junction unmatched. CDR3 sequence (DNA): TGTGCCAGCAGCTTTGGACTAGCGGGAGCTTCCGAGCAGTTCTTC. Residues: CASSFGLAGASEQFF.

The rearrangement uses TRBV30 and TRBJ1-6, with 7 bases identical to TRBD1. The CDR3 consists of 17 residues. Germline CDR1 reads GTSNPN; CDR2 reads SVGIG (reference sequence). The V and J ends lost 5 bases and 4 bases, in that order; junction bases with no gene match: 14. CDR3 loop: CAWHKSGTVLYNSPLHF. CDR3 sequence (DNA): TGTGCCTGGCACAAATCCGGGACAGTTCTTTATAATTCACCCCTCCACTTT.

The chain recombines TRBV29-1 with TRBJ2-6; D is uncertain. V lost 4 bases to trimming and J lost 0 bases, with 4 bases between them. The CDR3 extends over 13 amino acids. The germline CDR1 and CDR2 sequences are SQVTM and ANQGSEA. The CDR3 is CSVVVSGANVLTF. DNA for the CDR3: TGCAGCGTTGTAGTCTCTGGGGCCAACGTCCTGACTTTC.

This clone was observed once. Possible read error: a much larger clone is one base away. V usage is TRBV7-9 and J usage is TRBJ1-1; TRBD1 is a possible D gene (5 bases). CDR1 and CDR2 (germline): SEHNR, FQNEAQ (reference sequence). Trimming took 2 bases from V and 0 from J, leaving 7 bases between them. The CDR3 loop spans 14 amino acids. As DNA, the CDR3 is TGTGCCAGCAGCTTAACAGGTATGAACACTGAAGCTTTCTTT. The encoded protein is CASSLTGMNTEAFF.

The V and J genes are TRBV13 and TRBJ2-7; 11 nucleotides agree with TRBD2. The length of the CDR3 is 18 residues. Unmatched junction bases numbered 13, after V lost 5 bases and J lost 1 base. The germline CDR1 and CDR2 sequences are PRHDT and FYEKMQ (reference sequence). CDR3 loop: CASSPQRLAGLGSYEQYF. CDR3 nucleotides: TGTGCCAGCAGCCCCCAGAGACTAGCGGGGTTGGGATCCTACGAGCAGTACTTC.

V gene TRBV19 combines with J gene TRBJ2-7, with a tentative D call TRBD1 (5 bases). The ends were cut back, 6 bases at V and 4 bases at J, with 10 bases in the middle. The CDR3 is made up of 12 amino acids. The germline CDR1 and CDR2 sequences are LNHDA and SQIVND (reference sequence). CDR3 residues: CASRDHRYEQYF. The CDR3 DNA sequence: TGTGCCAGTAGAGACCACAGGTACGAGCAGTACTTC.

V is TRBV11-3 and J is TRBJ2-3, with TRBD2 identical over 7 bases. This CDR3 contains 13 residues. Trimming at V came to 5 bases and at J to 4 bases, leaving 3 bases not matched to a gene. The germline CDR1 and CDR2 sequences are SGHNT and YENEEA. In nucleotides, the CDR3 is TGTGCCAGCAGCCCGCGGGAGTCAGATACGCAGTATTTT. Protein product: CASSPRESDTQYF.

The CDR3 protein is CASSPEVGRRYGYTF. As DNA, the CDR3 is TGTGCCAGCAGTCCCGAGGTCGGCCGACGCTATGGCTACACCTTC. The chain couples TRBV6-4 to TRBJ1-2; D is ambiguous. The ends were cut back, 5 bases at V and 4 bases at J, with 17 bases in the middle. CDR3 length: 15 amino acids. Germline assignment: CDR1 MRHNA and CDR2 SNTAGT.

This chain's CDR3 is CASSSDRASGNTIYF. DNA of the CDR3: TGTGCCAGCAGCTCCGACAGGGCCTCTGGAAACACCATATATTTT. The gene calls are TRBV11-2 and TRBJ1-3; 7 bases are shared with TRBD1. The J segment lost 0 bases and the V segment lost 4 bases, leaving 3 bases of the junction unmatched. This CDR3 has 15 residues. Looked up from germline, CDR1 is SGHAT and CDR2 is FQNNGV. The entire variable domain, with the rest obtained from reference TRBV11-2 and TRBJ1-3, is as follows: EAGVAQSPRYKIIEKRQSVAFWCNPISGHATLYWYQQILGQGPKLLIQFQNNGVVDDSQLPKDRFSAERLKGVDSTLKIQPAKLEDSAVYLCASSSDRASGNTIYFGEGSWLTVV.

CDR3 region: CASSAASGSIEQFF. DNA of the CDR3: TGCGCCAGCAGTGCGGCTAGCGGGAGCATCGAGCAGTTCTTC. This chain joins TRBV10-1 and TRBJ2-1, with TRBD2 identical over 10 bases. Trimming cost V 4 bases and J 10 bases; bases outside gene matches: 7. The CDR3 has 14 amino acids. Germline loops: CDR1 WNHNN, CDR2 SYGVQD (reference sequence).

The chain employs TRBV7-9 and TRBJ2-2, with D perhaps matching TRBD2 (5 bases). Trimming pared 11 bases from V and 7 bases from J, leaving 14 bases between. This CDR3 has 12 amino acids. Germline values: CDR1 SEHNR, CDR2 FQNEAQ (reference sequence). CDR3: CASQEAHGELFF. The CDR3 nucleotides are TGTGCCTCCCAGGAGGCTCACGGGGAGCTGTTTTTT.

This sequence joins TRBV11-3 and TRBJ2-1; 7 bases agree with TRBD2. The CDR3 is 14 amino acids. After removal of 5 bases from V and 5 bases from J, the junction contained 6 bases not matched to a gene. Germline assignment: CDR1 SGHNT and CDR2 YENEEA. The CDR3 coding sequence is TGTGCCAGCAGCCCGGGACTAACCAACAATGAGCAGTTCTTC. Protein sequence: CASSPGLTNNEQFF.

This clone has only a few counts. The chain employs TRBV10-2 and TRBJ1-4; D is perhaps TRBD1 (5 bases). The V gene lost 4 bases and the J gene lost 2 bases, with 5 bases spanning the gap. Germline values: CDR1 WSHSY, CDR2 SAAADI. CDR3 length: 13 residues. The CDR3 DNA reads as TGCGCCAGCAGTGGACAGACTAATGAAAAACTGTTTTTT. Its translation is CASSGQTNEKLFF.

The J gene is TRBJ1-6, the V gene TRBV3-1 (or the pseudogene TRBV3-2); a weak D match, TRBD1 (5 bases). The CDR3 runs to 14 residues. V was trimmed by 2 bases and J by 7 bases, leaving 9 bases between them. Germline V gene sequence: CDR1 LGHDT, CDR2 YNNKEL (reference sequence). The DNA of the CDR3 is TGTGCCAGCAGCCAACAGGGTAACAATTCACCCCTCCACTTT. This codes for CASSQQGNNSPLHF.

The V call is TRBV14, the J call TRBJ2-5; 12 bases agree with TRBD2. V was pared by 0 bases and J by 2 bases, with 10 bases of the junction left unmatched. The CDR3 loop spans 19 amino acids. Germline CDR1 and CDR2: SGHDN and FVKESK. The CDR3 DNA reads as TGTGCCAGCAGCCAAGAGATGGCACTAGCGGGGGGAATGCAAGAGACCCAGTACTTC. Translated: CASSQEMALAGGMQETQYF.

The gene calls are TRBV10-2 and TRBJ2-5; the D gene is possibly TRBD2 (5 bases). Germline values: CDR1 WSHSY, CDR2 SAAADI. V lost 4 bases and J lost 5, with 8 bases in between. This CDR3 has 12 residues. The CDR3 sequence: CASSGGAETQYF. The CDR3 DNA sequence: TGCGCCAGCAGTGGGGGAGCGGAGACCCAGTACTTC.

This clone was observed a single time. DNA of the CDR3: TGTGCCAGCAGTGAACAGATTCCTCAAGAGACCCAGTACTTC. Encoded protein: CASSEQIPQETQYF. The chain couples TRBV2 to TRBJ2-5; D is uncertain. CDR1 and CDR2 (germline): SNHLY, FYNNEI. The CDR3 is made up of 14 amino acids. Trimming pared 2 bases from V and 2 bases from J, leaving 9 bases between.

This clone was counted between two and nine times. The CDR3 sequence: CASSPDRMGYSNQPQHF. DNA of the CDR3: TGTGCCAGCAGCCCCGATCGGATGGGCTATAGCAATCAGCCCCAGCATTTT. The rearrangement uses TRBV6-2 or TRBV6-3 and TRBJ1-5; D remains ambiguous. V lost 6 bases and J lost 0, with 18 bases in between. CDR3 length: 17 amino acids. Germline V CDR1 and CDR2: MNHEY, SVGEGT.

V usage is TRBV25-1 and J usage is TRBJ1-5; D is unclear. V was clipped by 1 base and J by 0 bases, with 10 bases between them. CDR1 and CDR2 (germline): MGHDK, SYGVNS. This CDR3 is 16 amino acids long. The CDR3 DNA follows: TGTGCCAGCAGTGAATCCTCCGGTTATAGCAATCAGCCCCAGCATTTT. Translated, it gives CASSESSGYSNQPQHF.

This chain connects TRBV19 to TRBJ2-6; a weak D match, TRBD1 (5 bases). Trimming removed 1 base at V and 2 bases at J, with 6 bases between. Germline loops: CDR1 LNHDA, CDR2 SQIVND (reference sequence). The CDR3 sequence is 15 residues long. The CDR3 DNA follows: TGTGCCAGTAGTATAGGACAGACTGGGGCCAACGTCCTGACTTTC. It codes for CASSIGQTGANVLTF.

V and J are TRBV18 and TRBJ2-7; the match to TRBD1 covers 7 bases. The CDR3 loop spans 15 amino acids. Germline V gene lookup returns CDR1 KGHSH and CDR2 LQKENI. Losses at the gene ends were 3 bases for V and 5 bases for J; bases not matched to a gene: 10. CDR3 nucleotides: TGTGCCAGCTCACCTCTGGGGACCCAGGGGGACGAGCAGTACTTC. Residues: CASSPLGTQGDEQYF.

The chain joins TRBV13 to TRBJ1-3, with 7 nucleotides matching TRBD1. Germline CDR1 reads PRHDT; CDR2 reads FYEKMQ (reference sequence). The length of the CDR3 is 15 residues. V gave up 5 bases and J gave up 7 bases; unmatched junction bases: 11. For the CDR3, the DNA is TGTGCCAGCAGCCCCCAGGAGGGGGCAAGGAACACCATATATTTT. Translation: CASSPQEGARNTIYF.

V gene TRBV3-1 (or the pseudogene TRBV3-2) combines with J gene TRBJ1-6; D possibly corresponds to TRBD1 (5 bases). There are 16 residues in the CDR3. The V and J ends lost 1 base and 5 bases respectively, with 12 bases between them. Germline CDR1 and CDR2: LGHDT and YNNKEL (reference sequence). The CDR3 DNA follows: TGTGCCAGCAGCCAAGCGGAGGGGATCGATAATTCACCCCTCCACTTT. It translates to CASSQAEGIDNSPLHF.

The V gene is TRBV3-1 (or the pseudogene TRBV3-2), the J gene TRBJ2-7; D might be TRBD1 (5 bases). This CDR3 comprises 17 residues. CDR1 and CDR2 (germline): LGHDT, YNNKEL (reference sequence). The ends were cut back, 1 base at V and 2 bases at J, with 18 bases in the middle. The CDR3 DNA follows: TGTGCCAGCAGCCAAGGACAGTTTCCCGTCTTCCCCTACGAGCAGTACTTC. It encodes CASSQGQFPVFPYEQYF.

This clone occurred once. This sequence joins TRBV21-1 and TRBJ1-2; TRBD1 reflects the table's D call only, with no check against the DNA. TRBV21-1 is marked as a pseudogene. The CDR3 covers 19 residues. CDR3 sequence (DNA): TGTGCCAGCAGCAAAGGAAGTGCGAGGTGGGACATCGAGGGCTATGGCTACACCTTC. Its protein is CASSKGSARWDIEGYGYTF.